These 21 T cell receptor beta chains came from one sample sequenced in a study of long-term antiretroviral therapy in people with HIV. The assay, immunoSEQ v3.0, was run at survey level. Measured with immunoSEQ multiplex PCR; TCRdb has only the in-frame clones, and not every one. Here the sample spans about 23,000 clones, about 88% being singletons. This material consisted of unsorted PBMCs, taken 0.6 years after starting antiretroviral therapy. The source of these receptors is a man in his 60s with HIV.

The chain has TRBV19 and TRBJ1-1, with no clear D. Trimming left V 6 bases short and J 0 bases short, with 8 bases between. This CDR3 has 13 residues. Germline V gene data show CDR1 as LNHDA and CDR2 as SQIVND (reference sequence). CDR3 region: CASSPRVNTEAFF. The CDR3 bases are TGTGCCAGTAGCCCTAGAGTGAACACTGAAGCTTTCTTT. Full variable domain (remainder filled in from reference TRBV19 and TRBJ1-1): DGGITQSPKYLFRKEGQNVTLSCEQNLNHDAMYWYRQDPGQGLRLIYYSQIVNDFQKGDIAEGYSVSREKKESFPLTVTSAQKNPTAFYLCASSPRVNTEAFFGQGTRLTVV.

This clone was observed once. This chain joins TRBV30 and TRBJ1-4, with TRBD1 as a possible D gene (6 bases). Trimming removed 7 bases at V and 1 base at J, with 13 bases between. In germline, CDR1 is GTSNPN, CDR2 SVGIG (reference sequence). This CDR3 has 14 amino acids. CDR3 sequence (DNA): TGTGCCTTGGACGGGGGGCTAACTAATGAAAAACTGTTTTTT. Translating gives CALDGGLTNEKLFF.

CDR3 in amino acids: CASSSTDTQYF. Written as DNA, the CDR3 is TGTGCTAGTTCGAGCACAGATACGCAGTATTTT. The J gene is TRBJ2-3, the V gene TRBV12-5, with D hard to call. This CDR3 has 11 amino acids. Germline lookup yields CDR1 LGHNT and CDR2 FRNRAP. Trimming took off 8 bases at V and 0 bases at J, with 3 bases between the two ends.

The V call is TRBV6-5, the J call TRBJ2-4; maybe TRBD2 (5 bases). CDR3 length: 11 residues. V shed 5 bases and J shed 9 bases, with 8 bases lying between them. Germline assignment: CDR1 MNHEY and CDR2 SVGAGI. The CDR3 DNA reads as TGTGCCAGCAGTGTTGAGGGCATTCAGTACTTC. This translates into CASSVEGIQYF.

The chain links TRBV29-1 to TRBJ2-1; D remains unclear. Germline V gene sequence: CDR1 SQVTM, CDR2 ANQGSEA. Trimming left V 6 bases short and J 2 bases short, with 11 bases between. The CDR3 is made up of 13 amino acids. The CDR3 sequence: CSVDGQAYNEQFF. The CDR3 coding sequence is TGCAGCGTGGACGGGCAGGCCTACAATGAGCAGTTCTTC.

In this sample, this clone turned up a few times. This chain's CDR3 is CASSSQGFGTDTQYF. The CDR3 bases are TGCGCCAGCAGCTCACAGGGATTTGGCACAGATACGCAGTATTTT. V is TRBV5-1 and J is TRBJ2-3; tentatively, D is TRBD1 (6 bases). Germline CDR1 SGHRS, CDR2 YFSETQ. Deletions cut 3 bases from V and 1 base from J, with 12 bases between. CDR3 length: 15 amino acids.

This chain links TRBV4-2 with TRBJ2-3; 9 bases agree with TRBD2. The germline gives CDR1 LGHNA, CDR2 YNFKEQ. V dropped 1 base and J dropped 2; count of bases not matched to a gene: 16. The CDR3 is made up of 20 amino acids. The CDR3 nucleotides are TGTGCCAGCAGCCAAGCCACTCCTACGACTAGCGGAGACCCCACAGATACGCAGTATTTT. Its protein is CASSQATPTTSGDPTDTQYF.

As DNA, the CDR3 is TGTGCCAGCAGCTTGGGGGCACAAAGGGAAGCTTTCTTT. Translated: CASSLGAQREAFF. The V and J genes are TRBV7-9 and TRBJ1-1; tentatively, D is TRBD1 (6 bases). The germline V and J ends were trimmed by 3 bases and 8 bases, with 13 bases remaining between them. CDR1 is SEHNR and CDR2 is FQNEAQ in the germline V gene (reference sequence). The length of the CDR3 is 13 residues.

This chain connects TRBV19 to TRBJ2-1, with D tentatively TRBD1 or TRBD2 (5 bases each). The CDR3 has 13 residues. CDR1 and CDR2 (germline): LNHDA, SQIVND (reference sequence). V was trimmed by 4 bases and J by 6 bases, leaving 10 bases between them. The CDR3 DNA reads as TGTGCCAGTAGTACTTGGGACGTCAATGAGCAGTTCTTC. Translating gives CASSTWDVNEQFF.

This clone counts as medium-sized (0.01 to 0.1%). This chain connects TRBV27 to TRBJ2-7, with D possibly matching TRBD2 (5 bases). The germline V and J ends were trimmed by 0 bases and 6 bases, with 12 bases remaining between them. Germline lookup yields CDR1 MNHEY and CDR2 SMNVEV (reference sequence). This CDR3 contains 14 residues. The CDR3 DNA sequence: TGTGCCAGCAGTTTATCAACTGGAGGAGTCGAGCAGTACTTC. Protein: CASSLSTGGVEQYF.

V is TRBV27 and J is TRBJ2-7; the D call may be TRBD1 or TRBD2 (5 bases each). Germline V CDR1 and CDR2: MNHEY, SMNVEV (reference sequence). This CDR3 has 14 amino acids. Trimming pared 4 bases from V and 7 bases from J, leaving 17 bases between. CDR3 in amino acids: CASSSMDSRQEQYF. The CDR3 DNA is TGTGCCAGCAGTTCCATGGACTCCCGACAGGAGCAGTACTTC.

The chain has TRBV27 and TRBJ1-1, with a possible D match to TRBD1 (5 bases). CDR1 MNHEY and CDR2 SMNVEV come from the germline V gene (reference sequence). The length of the CDR3 is 14 residues. V shed 4 bases and J shed 7 bases, with 16 bases lying between them. The CDR3 here is CASSSHHRSIEAFF. For the CDR3, the DNA is TGTGCCAGCAGTTCCCACCACAGGTCGATTGAAGCTTTCTTT.

CDR3 amino acids: CASSVIPGRGPGEAFF. The CDR3 bases are TGTGCCAGCAGTGTAATTCCGGGCAGGGGCCCGGGGGAAGCTTTCTTT. The chain links TRBV2 to TRBJ1-1; D is perhaps TRBD1 (6 bases). CDR1 is SNHLY and CDR2 is FYNNEI in the germline V gene. Trimming pared 4 bases from V and 8 bases from J, leaving 23 bases between. The CDR3 loop spans 16 amino acids.

The genes are TRBV11-2 and TRBJ1-2; no clear D. The CDR3 is 14 amino acids. The germline V gene has CDR1 SGHAT and CDR2 FQNNGV. Trimming left V 2 bases short and J 4 bases short, with 11 bases between. This chain's CDR3 is CASSLPDLPYGYTF. CDR3 in DNA: TGTGCCAGCAGCTTACCAGACCTTCCCTATGGCTACACCTTC.

The genes are TRBV2 and TRBJ2-7, with a weak D call TRBD1 (5 bases). The CDR3 covers 13 residues. Trimming took off 3 bases at V and 1 base at J, with 7 bases between the two ends. CDR1 is SNHLY, CDR2 FYNNEI, per germline. The CDR3 bases are TGTGCCAGCAGTGAGGGGCCGTCCTACGAGCAGTACTTC. It encodes CASSEGPSYEQYF.

The chain links TRBV5-1 to TRBJ1-5, with 7 bases lining up with TRBD1. Germline trimming cut 0 bases from V and 5 bases from J; bases unmatched to any gene: 11. Germline V gene lookup returns CDR1 SGHRS and CDR2 YFSETQ. This CDR3 contains 17 residues. The CDR3 here is CASSLAGGGQVDQPQHF. The DNA of the CDR3 is TGCGCCAGCAGCTTGGCCGGAGGGGGCCAAGTTGATCAGCCCCAGCATTTT.

In nucleotides, the CDR3 is TGTGCCAGCAGTTACCGCGCCACTCACTTAGCCGAGCAGTACTTC. Amino acid sequence: CASSYRATHLAEQYF. The gene calls are TRBV6-5 and TRBJ2-7; no firm D call. The germline CDR1 and CDR2 sequences are MNHEY and SVGAGI. The CDR3 totals 15 residues. V lost 2 bases and J lost 6, with 17 bases in between.

The rearrangement joins TRBV5-6 to TRBJ2-3, with TRBD2 matching over 10 bases. Germline V CDR1 and CDR2: SGHDT, YYEEEE. Trimming cost V 4 bases and J 4 bases; bases outside gene matches: 6. The CDR3 sequence is 15 residues long. The CDR3 loop reads CASSRSLAGADTQYF. Here the CDR3 DNA reads TGTGCCAGCAGCCGGAGTCTAGCGGGAGCAGATACGCAGTATTTT. The full variable domain, in which reference TRBV5-6 and TRBJ2-3 provide the parts outside the CDR3, is DAGVTQSPTHLIKTRGQQVTLRCSPKSGHDTVSWYQQALGQGPQFIFQYYEEEERQRGNFPDRFSGHQFPNYSSELNVNALLLGDSALYLCASSRSLAGADTQYFGPGTRLTVL.

The V call is TRBV5-4, the J call TRBJ2-7; tentative D call: TRBD1 (6 bases). The length of the CDR3 is 17 residues. Trimming removed 4 bases at V and 6 bases at J, with 26 bases between. Germline V gives CDR1 SGHNT, CDR2 YYREEE (reference sequence). The CDR3 sequence is CASSPSISRERGSEQYF. CDR3 DNA: TGTGCCAGCAGCCCCAGCATATCCAGGGAAAGGGGGAGCGAGCAGTACTTC.

The chain employs TRBV30 and TRBJ2-7, with 7 nucleotides matching TRBD1. From germline, CDR1 is GTSNPN and CDR2 SVGIG (reference sequence). The CDR3 consists of 13 residues. Unmatched junction bases numbered 6, after V lost 3 bases and J lost 4 bases. This CDR3 is CAWSEGQLYEQYF. The CDR3 coding sequence is TGTGCCTGGAGCGAGGGACAGCTATACGAGCAGTACTTC.

The V and J genes are TRBV14 and TRBJ2-7; D is possibly TRBD2 (7 bases). CDR3 length: 15 residues. The germline gives CDR1 SGHDN, CDR2 FVKESK. Trimming pared 4 bases from V and 4 bases from J, leaving 17 bases between. As DNA, the CDR3 is TGTGCCAGCAGCCCCTCCGGAGGGGGGGTTTACGAGCAGTACTTC. As protein: CASSPSGGGVYEQYF.